There are a few counts of the clone carrying this T cell receptor (beta chain). Its antigen remains unidentified. This sample was included in a study of post-analysis software for immune sequencing data. Background on the study: Several disease courses (relapsing-remitting, secondary progressive and progressive-relapsing) of multiple sclerosis were included.

TCR beta cDNA libraries had unique molecular identifiers. Using its own MiXCR run on the PCR reads, TCRdb lists one record per CDR3 protein. The profile shows approximately 730,000 distinct CDR3 sequences, 25% to 30% of them singletons. General study findings and limits: Versus controls, multiple sclerosis patients showed significantly lower diversity (normalized Chao1). The study found TRBV5-6, TRBV5-1 and TRBV20-1 among roughly 5 TRBV segments more frequent in patients than controls. The F measure placed samples prepared in the same batch into strongly shared clusters.

Germline assignment: CDR1 KGHDR and CDR2 SFDVKD. V lost 10 bases and J lost 3; bases outside the gene matches: 7. The CDR3 covers 13 residues. V gene TRBV24-1 combines with J gene TRBJ2-7; 8 bases are a match to TRBD2. This receptor was obtained from a girl aged 5-17 years with multiple sclerosis. What was sequenced was blood. The CDR3 loop is CATAASGSYEQYF. CDR3 DNA: TGTGCCACTGCCGCGAGCGGGAGCTACGAGCAGTACTTC.